These T cell receptor beta chains were read from a single sample in a study of blood T cells in healthy people across ages. TCRdb re-derived calls from the 5' RACE reads in MiXCR, one entry per CDR3 protein. The sample yields around 800,000 distinct CDR3 sequences, around half seen once. The sample taken for sequencing was blood. The receptors come from an older man in good health. Both conserved end residues are part of each CDR3. The D gene is left open where the match is weak. Clone size appears in some rows only: once, few, many, or a class for an expanded clone.

size: NA; V: TRBV21-1; J: TRBJ2-7; D: NA; CDR3: CASSTSGRIYEQYF; DNA: TGTGCCAGCAGCACTAGCGGGAGGATTTACGAGCAGTACTTC
size: NA; V: TRBV5-1; J: TRBJ1-2; D: NA; CDR3: CASSVKTGDYGYTF; DNA: TGCGCCAGCAGCGTAAAGACCGGGGACTATGGCTACACCTTC
size: NA; V: TRBV20-1; J: TRBJ2-1; D: NA; CDR3: CSAVDVRSYNEQFF; DNA: TGCAGTGCCGTGGACGTCCGCTCCTACAATGAGCAGTTCTTC
size: NA; V: TRBV9; J: TRBJ2-1; D: NA; CDR3: CASSVALDSNEQFF; DNA: TGTGCCAGCAGCGTAGCTCTGGACTCGAATGAGCAGTTCTTC
size: once; V: TRBV10-3; J: TRBJ2-1; D: NA; CDR3: CAISESGSIPYNEQFF; DNA: TGTGCCATCAGTGAGTCCGGATCCATCCCCTACAATGAGCAGTTCTTC
size: many; V: TRBV6-2/TRBV6-3; J: TRBJ2-7; D: NA; CDR3: CASGRRQQEQYF; DNA: TGTGCCAGCGGCAGGCGGCAGCAGGAGCAGTACTTC
size: NA; V: TRBV18; J: TRBJ1-2; D: TRBD1; CDR3: CASSWGQLDGYTF; DNA: TGTGCCAGTTCTTGGGGACAGCTCGATGGCTACACCTTC
size: NA; V: TRBV3-1; J: TRBJ1-2; D: NA; CDR3: CASSTGTLDYTF; DNA: TGTGCCAGCAGTACCGGGACCCTCGACTACACCTTC
size: once; V: TRBV6-1; J: TRBJ1-5; D: TRBD1; CDR3: CASSRQGTQPQHF; DNA: TGTGCCAGCAGTAGACAGGGGACTCAGCCCCAGCATTTT
size: NA; V: TRBV5-1; J: TRBJ2-1; D: NA; CDR3: CASSSAGTDEQFF; DNA: TGCGCCAGCAGCTCGGCGGGTACGGATGAGCAGTTCTTC
size: NA; V: TRBV20-1; J: TRBJ2-4; D: NA; CDR3: CSARVTALAKNIQYF; DNA: TGCAGTGCTAGAGTCACAGCTCTAGCCAAAAACATTCAGTACTTC
size: NA; V: TRBV10-3; J: TRBJ2-1; D: NA; CDR3: CAIGVGATYNEQFF; DNA: TGTGCCATCGGAGTCGGGGCCACCTACAATGAGCAGTTCTTC
size: NA; V: TRBV2; J: TRBJ1-4; D: TRBD1; CDR3: CASTLDRGNEKLFF; DNA: TGTGCCAGCACGCTCGACAGGGGAAATGAAAAACTGTTTTTT
size: once; V: TRBV29-1; J: TRBJ2-5; D: NA; CDR3: CSVARAGGQYF; DNA: TGCAGCGTTGCTAGGGCGGGCGGGCAGTACTTC
size: NA; V: TRBV20-1; J: TRBJ2-3; D: NA; CDR3: CSARSRLRDTQYF; DNA: TGCAGTGCTAGATCTCGACTCCGAGATACGCAGTATTTT
size: NA; V: TRBV11-2; J: TRBJ2-7; D: TRBD2; CDR3: CASSLGISGTEQYF; DNA: TGTGCCAGCAGCTTAGGGATTAGCGGGACCGAGCAGTACTTC
size: few; V: TRBV4-2; J: TRBJ1-2; D: NA; CDR3: CASSQAGQYGYTF; DNA: TGTGCCAGCAGCCAAGCCGGACAGTATGGCTACACCTTC
size: NA; V: TRBV27; J: TRBJ1-1; D: TRBD1; CDR3: CASSFTPGQANTEAFF; DNA: TGTGCCAGCAGTTTTACCCCGGGACAGGCGAACACTGAAGCTTTCTTT